Listed here is a single TCR beta chain. No antigen is known for it. Base qualities were left out, and no much larger clone turns up one base away. This record belongs to a study of T cells in Graves' hyperthyroidism and ophthalmopathy (dated by TCRdb to between 2018 and 2021). The study in broad terms: Peripheral blood was sampled at the time of initial diagnosis, prior to any treatment. Whether ophthalmopathy could be predicted prospectively was tested in an independent validation cohort made up of approximately 19 hyperthyroidism patients plus 17 patients who later progressed to ophthalmopathy. Thyroid tissue and blood T-cell repertoires from six Graves' hyperthyroidism patients were also compared in the study. TCR V-J signatures able to tell the groups apart were searched for in a discovery cohort of about a hundred patients, of whom over 40 had Graves' ophthalmopathy and 55 to 65 had stable Graves' hyperthyroidism. The roughly 94 discovery patients were randomly split 7:3 into training and test sets. TCR Vbeta CDR3 sequencing of 130 to 150 peripheral blood samples (approximately 44 ophthalmopathy, 75 hyperthyroidism and roughly 17 progressor patients) is reported in the paper. After blood sampling, hyperthyroidism patients were treated with methimazole at a starting dose of 30 mg daily, and ophthalmopathy patients were treated with high-dose intravenous methylprednisolone. General findings and caveats noted by the study authors: Most expanded thyroid clonotypes (frequency above 0.001) were also detected in blood, a finding suggesting that blood repertoires may reflect thyroid immune responses. In cross-validation, a model built on a 13 V-J signature told ophthalmopathy apart from stable hyperthyroidism with 87.88% sensitivity and roughly 83% specificity, and in testing the same model reached 80%/75%. In validation, the model predicted progression to ophthalmopathy a median of 6.5 months before onset, with 70% to 71% sensitivity and more than 72% specificity. No statistical method was used to set the sample size in advance, and investigators knew the group allocation.

CDR1 and CDR2, looked up from the germline V gene, are SGHRS and YFSETQ. The junction shows trimming of 4 bases on V and 4 bases on J, and the gene matches do not reach 11 bases of it. Spanning cysteine to phenylalanine, the CDR3 consists of 15 amino acids. The retained sequence is limited to the CDR3, 45 bases, with the frame set at the first base. Stable Graves' hyperthyroidism was defined as the absence of progression to ophthalmopathy over 18 months of follow-up. Hyperthyroidism patients were newly diagnosed, with disease duration under 2 months, and aged 18 to 65 years. The study excluded patients with uncontrolled infections, other autoimmune diseases, pregnancy or lactation. Diagnoses were based on clinical symptoms, serum thyroxine and TRAb, thyroid ultrasound and orbital computed tomography. PBMCs were isolated from about 9.1 ml of fresh peripheral blood by Ficoll-Paque density gradient centrifugation. Total RNA was extracted using Trizol reagent, and RNA quality was assessed on an Agilent 2100 Bioanalyzer.

The TCR beta CDR3 regions were amplified from the RNA transcripts. For the first round of RT-PCR on the TCR CDR3, the HTBI primer set was used together with the Qiagen OneStep RT-PCR kit. The libraries were constructed in a second round of multiplex PCR and then size-selected and purified. The libraries were sequenced on an Illumina HiSeq2000 using paired-end 100 bp reads. Under the source paper's analysis protocol: Raw data were processed with SOAPnuke, discarding reads with adapters, uncalled bases, mean Phred below 15, or no exact constant-primer or identifier match. High-quality paired reads were merged using COPE v1.2.5, and each unique nucleotide sequence was defined as a clonotype. MiTCR v1.1 was used to align clonotypes to the IMGT TRBV, TRBD and TRBJ reference segments. Analysis was restricted to V-J combinations with a frequency above 0.0001, which covered approximately 99% of repertoires. A TCS score was defined as the ratio of F50 (clonal expansion) to E x V (chaos), with BLOSUM62-based TCRdist applied between CDR3 peptides within each V-J. Welch's t-statistics and random forest reduced approximately 520 V-J features to fewer than 15, which were used in a naive Bayes classifier (R e1071). Clones were called with MiXCR by TCRdb after fastp trimmed the public reads at Q25, and only in-frame beta chains were retained. Each CDR3 protein gets just one entry, which takes the most common genes and DNA from the rows behind it. Here the V and J calls rest on TCRdb's processing, not on the authors' analysis. The sample table lists 470,000 or so distinct CDR3 sequences, less than 25% of them with a count of one. The leading ten clones occupy 26% of the sample.

The sequenced material came from blood. This TCR derives from a man younger than 30 with Graves' hyperthyroidism. The chain is made from TRBV5-1 and TRBJ2-7; the central 7 bases match TRBD1. The DNA sequence is given as TGCGCCAGCAGCCCCCCACCCGGGACAGCTTACGAGCAGTACTTC. The resulting protein is CASSPPPGTAYEQYF.